The text below deals with one T cell receptor beta chain. Its target is not known. These data come from a study of T-cell memory formation after mild COVID-19. Study overall: Largely, TCR clusters stayed within a single donor. Whole-study findings and limits: Day 15 to 85 contracting clones showed balanced CD4/CD8; later expanders leaned CD4+. CM and EM subsets held most contracting CD4+ clones; EMRA held CD8+ ones. Memory cells collected pre-infection included some clones that later responded, suggesting cross-reactive memory joined.

There are 17 residues in the CDR3. The germline V gene encodes CDR1 LNHNV and CDR2 YYDKDF (reference sequence). Trimming cost V 0 bases and J 1 base, with 12 bases left between them. TCRdb re-called the 5' RACE reads through MiXCR, storing one row per CDR3 protein. In the table there are around 150,000 distinct CDR3 sequences, 14% of which are singletons. The chain uses TRBV15 and TRBJ1-4; D not resolved. This sequence was found in an adult woman who had mild COVID-19 (a few samples of this study predate the infection). Cell type and time point are not known. The sequenced material came from PBMCs or a T cell subset sorted from them (not recorded which). The CDR3 reads CATSRDRSGETNEKLFF. The CDR3 DNA reads TGTGCCACCAGCAGAGATCGAAGTGGTGAAACTAATGAAAAACTGTTTTTT.